This T cell receptor (beta chain) was identified during a study of shared clonotypes between healthy human individuals. Germline V gives CDR1 MNHEY, CDR2 SMNVEV (reference sequence). This CDR3 has 14 amino acids. With V trimmed by 0 bases and J by 6 bases, 5 bases remained unmatched. Clones were read by immunoSEQ multiplex PCR, and TCRdb kept only the in-frame ones, dropping some. The data show 470,000 or so clones, around 73% seen once. The specimen sequenced was PBMCs. The V and J genes are TRBV27 and TRBJ2-7, with 7 bases lining up with TRBD1. This TCR was recovered from a middle-aged woman in good health. Some clones in this sample may be carry-over from other donors' samples. This chain's CDR3 is CASSLSPGQVEQYF. In DNA, the CDR3 is TGTGCCAGCAGTTTATCCCCCGGACAGGTCGAGCAGTACTTC.